This TCR beta chain was sequenced in a study of blood T cell repertoires in COVID-19. Study overall: Researchers got acute and convalescent COVID-19 samples from the United States, Italy and Spain.

The CDR3 extends over 15 amino acids. Germline V gene data show CDR1 as MNHEY and CDR2 as SMNVEV (reference sequence). V trimming: 5 bases; J trimming: 4 bases; junction bases outside the gene matches: 10. Participant age was roughly 18 to 95 years, and participants resided in about two dozen US areas. Which cohort a participant joined came from the clinical history participants gave. Sequencing used immunoSEQ multiplex PCR; TCRdb keeps in-frame clones, though not all of them. The repertoire includes hundreds of thousands of clones, around 87% of them detected once, and around 4.5% sits in the top ten.

The V and J genes are TRBV27 and TRBJ2-7, with 8 bases matching TRBD1. Specimen: PBMCs or T cells enriched from blood (not recorded which). The receptor's source is a woman aged 18-29 years with acute COVID-19. The CDR3 loop reads CASSPQTGARYEQYF. The DNA for the CDR3 is TGTGCCAGCAGTCCGCAGACAGGGGCCCGTTACGAGCAGTACTTC.